This T cell receptor beta chain was documented in a study of shared clonotypes between healthy human individuals. Study-wide context: Aged between 18 and 49, the donors were a couple of women and three men.

This CDR3 comprises 15 residues. The V gene end was trimmed by 4 bases and the J gene end by 0 bases; junction bases not matched to a gene: 4. Germline V CDR1 and CDR2: SNHLY, FYNNEI. Ten immunoSEQ deep assay plates were used to sequence the DNA of unsorted PBMCs. Only in-frame clones appear in the TCRdb table, and some are missing; sequencing was by immunoSEQ multiplex PCR. The sample lists approximately 480,000 clones, about 80% occurring once. V is TRBV2 and J is TRBJ2-3, with 7 bases aligning to TRBD2. The receptor was derived from a woman aged 40 to 49 in good health. Some clones in this sample may be carry-over from other donors' samples. Sequencing used PBMCs. This CDR3 reads CASSVISGSTDTQYF. In DNA, the CDR3 is TGTGCCAGCAGTGTGATTAGCGGGAGCACAGATACGCAGTATTTT.